This T cell receptor (beta chain) was observed in a study of beta chain features in type 1 diabetes. The study reverse transcribed the entire isolated RNA, so it sequenced expressed TCRB transcripts. Average reads for naive, central memory and regulatory T cell samples were some 3.9 million. Clones were read by immunoSEQ multiplex PCR, and TCRdb kept only the in-frame ones, dropping some. The table has fewer than 350,000 clones, roughly a fifth seen once. The CDR3 is made up of 15 amino acids. Germline V gene sequence: CDR1 SEHNR, CDR2 FQNEAQ (reference sequence). V was clipped by 5 bases and J by 1 base, with 14 bases between them. Details on this clone: Its cognate antigen is unknown.

Overall study results and limits: For type 1 diabetes patients, VDJ junctions showed fewer insertions and more deletions. A greater similarity of naive, central memory and Treg TCRB repertoires was seen among patients than among healthy donors. cDNA-based sequencing might over-represent cells highly expressing TCR.

The chain has TRBV7-9 and TRBJ2-5; D may be TRBD2 (6 bases). The TCR was taken from a woman between 18 and 29 years old in good health. What was sequenced was naive CD4+ T cells from blood. The CDR3 bases are TGTGCCAGCAGCCGGGGTCCGGGAGTCCAAGAGACCCAGTACTTC. Its protein is CASSRGPGVQETQYF.